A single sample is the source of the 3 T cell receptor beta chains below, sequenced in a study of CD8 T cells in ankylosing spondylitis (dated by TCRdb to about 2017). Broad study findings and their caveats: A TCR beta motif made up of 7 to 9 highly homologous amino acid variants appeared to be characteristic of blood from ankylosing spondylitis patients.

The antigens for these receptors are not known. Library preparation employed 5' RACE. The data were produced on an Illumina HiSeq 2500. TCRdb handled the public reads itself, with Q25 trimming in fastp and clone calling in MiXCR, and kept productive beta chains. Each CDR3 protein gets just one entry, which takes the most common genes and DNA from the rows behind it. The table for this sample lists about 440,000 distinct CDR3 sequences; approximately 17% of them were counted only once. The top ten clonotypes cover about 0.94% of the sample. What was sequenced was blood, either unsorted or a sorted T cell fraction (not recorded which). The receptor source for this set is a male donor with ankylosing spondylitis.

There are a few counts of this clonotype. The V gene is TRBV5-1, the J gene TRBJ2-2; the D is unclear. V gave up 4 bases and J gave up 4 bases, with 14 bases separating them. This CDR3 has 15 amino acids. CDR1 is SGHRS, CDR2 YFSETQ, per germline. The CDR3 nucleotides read TGCGCCAGCAGCGCGACGTTATTAACCACCGGGGAGCTGTTTTTT. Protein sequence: CASSATLLTTGELFF. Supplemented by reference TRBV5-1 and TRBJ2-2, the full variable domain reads KAGVTQTPRYLIKTRGQQVTLSCSPISGHRSVSWYQQTPGQGLQFLFEYFSETQRNKGNFPGRFSGRQFSNSRSEMNVSTLELGDSALYLCASSATLLTTGELFFGEGSRLTVL.

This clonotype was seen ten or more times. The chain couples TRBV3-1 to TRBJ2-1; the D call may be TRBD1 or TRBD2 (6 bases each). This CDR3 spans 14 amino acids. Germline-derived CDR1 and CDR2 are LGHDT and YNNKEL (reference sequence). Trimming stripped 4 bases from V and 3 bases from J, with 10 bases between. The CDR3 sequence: CASSLGGLYNEQFF. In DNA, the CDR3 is TGTGCCAGCAGCCTGGGGGGCCTCTACAATGAGCAGTTCTTC.

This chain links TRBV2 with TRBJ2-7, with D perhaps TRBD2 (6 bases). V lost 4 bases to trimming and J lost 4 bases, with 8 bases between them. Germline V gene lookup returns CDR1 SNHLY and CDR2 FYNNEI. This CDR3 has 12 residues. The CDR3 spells CASSVEGYEQYF. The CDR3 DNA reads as TGTGCCAGCAGTGTGGAGGGGTACGAGCAGTACTTC.